This TCR beta chain was recorded in a study of T cells in Graves' hyperthyroidism and ophthalmopathy. Background on the study: At the time of initial diagnosis and before any treatment, peripheral blood was collected.

Ten or more counts support this clonotype. V trimming: 3 bases; J trimming: 3 bases; junction bases outside the gene matches: 7. Germline-derived CDR1 and CDR2 are LGHDT and YNNKEL (reference sequence). CDR3 length: 15 amino acids. TCR beta CDR3 regions were amplified from RNA transcripts. A set of HTBI primers served as the primers for a first-round RT-PCR of the TCR CDR3. MiXCR was run by TCRdb on the multiplex PCR reads, yielding one entry per CDR3 protein. This sample has hundreds of thousands of distinct CDR3 sequences; 25% occur once, and the top ten carry around 67%. The hyperthyroidism was newly diagnosed and had lasted under 2 months; the patients were aged 18 to 65. Lactation, pregnancy, other autoimmune disease or uncontrolled infection led to exclusion of patients.

The chain uses TRBV3-1 and TRBJ1-1; 7 bases match TRBD1. Material: blood. The sequence was collected from a man aged 50 to 60 with Graves' hyperthyroidism. This CDR3 reads CASSHRQGGYTEAFF. In DNA form, the CDR3 reads TGTGCCAGCAGCCACAGACAGGGCGGTTACACTGAAGCTTTCTTT.